A single sample gave rise to the 19 T cell receptor beta chains below, sequenced in a study of cytomegalovirus exposure and HLA in healthy donors. The PCR ran on 60 Vbeta and 13 Jbeta primers. Generated by immunoSEQ multiplex PCR, the TCRdb table keeps only in-frame clones and is missing some. The sample holds roughly 120,000 clones, approximately 73% seen once. The specimen was PBMCs. The receptors shown here come from a man aged 55-75 years in good health and CMV-seropositive.

This clone was seen a single time. V is TRBV10-2 and J is TRBJ2-3; 12 bases map to TRBD2. Germline assignment: CDR1 WSHSY and CDR2 SAAADI. This CDR3 is 17 amino acids long. Losses at the gene ends were 6 bases for V and 2 bases for J; bases not matched to a gene: 9. CDR3 sequence (DNA): TGCGCCAGCAGGACCCCGGGACTAGCGGGTCACACAGATACGCAGTATTTT. As protein: CASRTPGLAGHTDTQYF.

The chain has TRBV28 and TRBJ1-2; a weak D match, TRBD1 (6 bases). The germline V gene has CDR1 MDHEN and CDR2 SYDVKM. The CDR3 has 17 amino acids. The germline V and J ends were trimmed by 2 bases and 0 bases, with 16 bases remaining between them. CDR3 DNA sequence: TGTGCCAGCAGTTTACCGGGACACATAGGGGCTAACTATGGCTACACCTTC. It yields the protein CASSLPGHIGANYGYTF.

The genes are TRBV7-9 and TRBJ2-7, with D possibly TRBD2 on 7 matching bases. V lost 2 bases and J 7 bases, leaving 15 bases between the germline ends. The CDR3 covers 14 residues. Germline V CDR1 and CDR2: SEHNR, FQNEAQ (reference sequence). CDR3 DNA sequence: TGTGCCAGCAGCTTACTGGGGGGGGCGGGTGAGCAGTACTTC. Protein: CASSLLGGAGEQYF.

This clone has a handful of counts. V usage is TRBV18 and J usage is TRBJ2-5; 11 nucleotides align to TRBD2. The J segment lost 2 bases and the V segment lost 4 bases, leaving 6 bases of the junction unmatched. Germline CDR1 and CDR2: KGHSH and LQKENI. The CDR3 extends over 16 amino acids. The CDR3, as DNA: TGTGCCAGCTCACTGGGACTAGCGGATACTCAAGAGACCCAGTACTTC. Its protein product is CASSLGLADTQETQYF.

Remarks on this clone: Other DNA sequences in the sample encode the same CDR3. The rearrangement links TRBV5-1 to TRBJ2-3, with D tentatively TRBD2 (5 bases). Per germline, CDR1 SGHRS and CDR2 YFSETQ. Trimming took off 0 bases at V and 5 bases at J, with 10 bases between the two ends. The CDR3 sequence is 14 residues long. The CDR3 here is CASSLAGGGDTQYF. The DNA of the CDR3 is TGCGCCAGCAGCTTGGCTGGAGGCGGAGATACGCAGTATTTT.

The chain links TRBV5-1 to TRBJ2-1; D uncertain. This CDR3 contains 15 residues. Germline CDR1 and CDR2: SGHRS and YFSETQ. Trimming took off 1 base at V and 10 bases at J, with 18 bases between the two ends. The CDR3 here is CASSLTDPFGSEQFF. CDR3 sequence (DNA): TGCGCCAGCAGCTTGACTGATCCTTTCGGGTCAGAGCAGTTCTTC.

The gene calls are TRBV6-1 and TRBJ1-5; the D is unclear. CDR3 length: 13 amino acids. V lost 6 bases and J lost 5, with 11 bases in between. The germline V gene has CDR1 MNHNS and CDR2 SASEGT. As DNA, the CDR3 is TGTGCCAGCAGGAACGCCTTAGATCAGCCCCAGCATTTT. Translated: CASRNALDQPQHF.

This chain uses TRBV7-2 with TRBJ1-5; D gene unclear. The CDR3 length is 12 residues. The V and J ends lost 4 bases and 4 bases respectively, with 5 bases between them. From germline, CDR1 is SGHTA and CDR2 FQGNSA. The CDR3 is CASSSRNQPQHF. CDR3 DNA sequence: TGTGCCAGCAGCTCCAGAAATCAGCCCCAGCATTTT. The whole variable domain, filled in from reference TRBV7-2 and TRBJ1-5, reads GAGVSQSPSNKVTEKGKDVELRCDPISGHTALYWYRQSLGQGLEFLIYFQGNSAPDKSGLPSDRFSAERTGGSVSTLTIQRTQQEDSAVYLCASSSRNQPQHFGDGTRLSIL.

In this sample, this clone turned up a few times. CDR3 nucleotide sequence: TGCAGCGCCACCGCCGGGGGGAACACTGAAGCTTTCTTT. This codes for CSATAGGNTEAFF. The chain is built from TRBV29-1 and TRBJ1-1, with a tentative D call TRBD1 (5 bases). V was clipped by 7 bases and J by 1 base, with 13 bases between them. This CDR3 has 13 amino acids. The germline gives CDR1 SQVTM, CDR2 ANQGSEA.

The chain employs TRBV6-5 and TRBJ1-1; D is ambiguous. The CDR3 has 13 residues. Trimming took 4 bases from V and 6 from J, leaving 12 bases between them. Germline V gene sequence: CDR1 MNHEY, CDR2 SVGAGI. CDR3 sequence: CASSLLGMAEAFF. The CDR3 coding sequence is TGTGCCAGCAGTTTACTAGGAATGGCTGAAGCTTTCTTT.

The rearrangement links TRBV28 to TRBJ2-1, with D possibly being TRBD2 (5 bases). The CDR3 contains 14 residues. Trimming cost V 5 bases and J 5 bases, with 13 bases left between them. Germline assignment: CDR1 MDHEN and CDR2 SYDVKM. The CDR3 region has the DNA TGTGCCAGCAGTCCCCGTAGCGAGCACAATGAGCAGTTCTTC. As protein: CASSPRSEHNEQFF.

This clone was counted between two and nine times. The chain carries TRBV5-1 and TRBJ1-3; D unclear. Per the germline V gene, CDR1 is SGHRS and CDR2 is YFSETQ. The V gene lost 5 bases and the J gene lost 2 bases, with 8 bases spanning the gap. The CDR3 loop spans 13 amino acids. The CDR3, as DNA: TGCGCCAGCAGTTCAGGCCCTGGAAACACCATATATTTT. Encoded protein: CASSSGPGNTIYF.

This clone came up a few times. The rearrangement uses TRBV6-1 and TRBJ2-1; TRBD1 might be the D (5 bases). Per the germline V gene, CDR1 is MNHNS and CDR2 is SASEGT. V was clipped by 2 bases and J by 1 base, with 12 bases between them. This CDR3 comprises 16 residues. The chain's CDR3 is CASSESMGLSYNEQFF. For the CDR3, the DNA is TGTGCCAGCAGTGAATCTATGGGGCTGTCCTACAATGAGCAGTTCTTC.

The gene calls are TRBV5-1 and TRBJ1-6; D unresolved. V was clipped by 0 bases and J by 0 bases, with 13 bases between them. This CDR3 comprises 18 residues. Looked up from germline, CDR1 is SGHRS and CDR2 is YFSETQ. The CDR3, as DNA: TGCGCCAGCAGCTTGGCCATAACAGCCAGCTCCTATAATTCACCCCTCCACTTT. Protein product: CASSLAITASSYNSPLHF.

This clone was recorded a few times. The J gene is TRBJ2-3, the V gene TRBV6-1; the D is unclear. The CDR3 sequence is 15 residues long. Trimming took off 5 bases at V and 0 bases at J, with 12 bases between the two ends. Germline V CDR1 and CDR2: MNHNS, SASEGT. DNA for the CDR3: TGTGCCAGCAGTTTGACACCTTCCAGCACAGATACGCAGTATTTT. Translated: CASSLTPSSTDTQYF.

The chain combines TRBV7-6 with TRBJ1-3; 8 bases map to TRBD1. CDR3 length: 15 residues. The J segment lost 2 bases and the V segment lost 5 bases, leaving 5 bases of the junction unmatched. The V gene's germline CDR1 is SGHVS and CDR2 FNYEAQ. The CDR3 is CASSAQDRAGNTIYF. The CDR3 DNA sequence: TGTGCCAGCAGCGCCCAGGACAGGGCTGGAAACACCATATATTTT.

The V call is TRBV4-1, the J call TRBJ1-2; D is unclear. Per germline, CDR1 MGHRA and CDR2 YSYEKL. V was shortened by 2 bases and J by 4 bases, with 17 bases between the two germline ends. The CDR3 runs to 16 residues. CDR3 in DNA: TGCGCCAGCAGCCAAAATTGGGCTGACCCGACCTATGGCTACACCTTC. Amino acid sequence: CASSQNWADPTYGYTF.

The chain uses TRBV7-3 and TRBJ1-1; a possible D gene is TRBD1 (6 bases). CDR1 SGHTA and CDR2 FQGTGA come from the germline V gene. V gave up 0 bases and J gave up 11 bases, with 13 bases separating them. This CDR3 is built from 13 residues. CDR3 protein: CASSLTSSRGAFF. The CDR3 DNA reads TGTGCCAGCAGCTTAACGTCGAGTAGGGGGGCTTTCTTT.

The J gene is TRBJ2-1, the V gene TRBV28; 9 bases are shared with TRBD2. Germline V lookup: CDR1 MDHEN, CDR2 SYDVKM. The length of the CDR3 is 14 residues. V lost 5 bases, J lost 5 bases, and 4 bases stayed unmatched. CDR3 sequence (DNA): TGTGCCAGCAGTCTTAGCGGGGGCCACAATGAGCAGTTCTTC. The encoded protein is CASSLSGGHNEQFF.